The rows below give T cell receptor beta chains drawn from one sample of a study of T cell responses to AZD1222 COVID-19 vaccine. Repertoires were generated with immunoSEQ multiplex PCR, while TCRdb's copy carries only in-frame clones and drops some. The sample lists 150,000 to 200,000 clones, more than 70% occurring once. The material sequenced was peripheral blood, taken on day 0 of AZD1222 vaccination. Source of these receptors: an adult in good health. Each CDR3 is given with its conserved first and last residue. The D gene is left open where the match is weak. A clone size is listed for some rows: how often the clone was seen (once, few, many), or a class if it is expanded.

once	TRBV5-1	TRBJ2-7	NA	CASSLRSSYEQYF	TGCGCCAGCAGCTTAAGAAGCTCCTACGAGCAGTACTTC
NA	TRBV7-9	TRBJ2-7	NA	CASSRPGFDYEQYF	TGTGCCAGCAGCAGACCGGGATTTGACTACGAGCAGTACTTC
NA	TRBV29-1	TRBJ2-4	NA	CSVEGRGNIQYF	TGCAGCGTTGAGGGGCGGGGAAACATTCAGTACTTC
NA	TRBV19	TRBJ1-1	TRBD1	CASSIPTGGLNTEAFF	TGTGCCAGTAGTATCCCTACAGGGGGCCTTAACACTGAAGCTTTCTTT
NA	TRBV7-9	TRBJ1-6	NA	CASSLDWANSPLHF	TGTGCCAGCAGCTTGGACTGGGCGAATTCACCCCTCCACTTT
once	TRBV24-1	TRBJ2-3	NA	CATSGDSTDTQYF	TGTGCCACCAGCGGGGATTCCACAGATACGCAGTATTTT
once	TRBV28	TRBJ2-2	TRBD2	CASRGTSGSDTGELFF	TGTGCCAGCAGGGGGACTAGCGGGAGCGACACCGGGGAGCTGTTTTTT
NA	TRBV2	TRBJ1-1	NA	CASSDSMNTEAFF	TGTGCCAGCAGTGACAGCATGAACACTGAAGCTTTCTTT
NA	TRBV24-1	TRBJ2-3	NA	CATALSLGTDTQYF	TGTGCCACCGCACTTAGTTTAGGGACAGATACGCAGTATTTT
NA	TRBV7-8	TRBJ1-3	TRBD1	CASRQTGTGNTIYF	TGTGCCAGCAGACAGACAGGGACAGGAAACACCATATATTTT
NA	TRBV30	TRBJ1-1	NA	CAWSPLATRVNTEAFF	TGTGCCTGGAGCCCCTTGGCCACTCGGGTGAACACTGAAGCTTTCTTT
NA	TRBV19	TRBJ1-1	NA	CASSIPGRREAFF	TGTGCCAGTAGTATCCCCGGACGTCGTGAAGCTTTCTTT
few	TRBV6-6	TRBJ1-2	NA	CASRTGTTGGYTF	TGTGCCAGCAGAACCGGGACGACGGGGGGCTACACCTTC
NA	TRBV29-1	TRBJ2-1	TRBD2	CSVERSGRASNEQFF	TGCAGCGTTGAACGGAGCGGGAGGGCCAGTAATGAGCAGTTCTTC
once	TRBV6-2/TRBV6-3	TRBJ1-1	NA	CASSYREGNTEAFF	TGTGCCAGCAGTTATAGGGAGGGGAACACTGAAGCTTTCTTT
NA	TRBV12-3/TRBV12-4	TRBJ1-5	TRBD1	CASRQGFDQPQHF	TGTGCCAGCAGACAGGGGTTCGATCAGCCCCAGCATTTT
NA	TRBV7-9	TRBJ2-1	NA	CASSKQGGLGFNEQFF	TGTGCCAGCAGCAAACAGGGGGGACTAGGTTTCAATGAGCAGTTCTTC
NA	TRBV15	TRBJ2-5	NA	CATSRYRQGQETQYF	TGTGCCACCAGCAGATACCGTCAGGGTCAAGAGACCCAGTACTTC
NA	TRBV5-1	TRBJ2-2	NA	CASSSGQGHTGELFF	TGCGCCAGCAGCTCAGGGCAGGGACACACCGGGGAGCTGTTTTTT
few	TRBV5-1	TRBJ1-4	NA	CASSSQGQVNEKLFF	TGCGCCAGCAGCTCACAGGGCCAGGTGAATGAAAAACTGTTTTTT
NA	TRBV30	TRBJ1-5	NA	CAWSFSRGSQPQHF	TGTGCCTGGAGTTTTTCCAGGGGAAGTCAGCCCCAGCATTTT
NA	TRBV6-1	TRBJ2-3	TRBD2	CASWRLAGGTDTQYF	TGTGCCAGCTGGCGACTAGCGGGGGGCACAGATACGCAGTATTTT
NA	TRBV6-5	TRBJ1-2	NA	CASSPGPYGYTF	TGTGCCAGCAGTCCCGGACCCTATGGCTACACCTTC
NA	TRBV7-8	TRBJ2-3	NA	CASRTGTLQGDTQYF	TGTGCCAGCAGAACAGGGACCTTGCAAGGGGATACGCAGTATTTT
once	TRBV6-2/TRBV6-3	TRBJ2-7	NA	CASSHTYEQYF	TGTGCCAGCAGTCACACCTACGAGCAGTACTTC
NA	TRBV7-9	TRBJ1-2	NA	CASSFWGYYGYTF	TGTGCCAGCAGCTTTTGGGGGTACTATGGCTACACCTTC
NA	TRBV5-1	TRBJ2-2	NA	CASSLAGNTGELFF	TGCGCCAGCAGCTTGGCAGGGAACACCGGGGAGCTGTTTTTT
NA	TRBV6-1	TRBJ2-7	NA	CASSEAGDYEQYF	TGTGCCAGCAGTGAAGCAGGGGACTACGAGCAGTACTTC
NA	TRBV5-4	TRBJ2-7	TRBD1	CASSLGQGANYEQYF	TGTGCCAGCAGCTTGGGACAGGGGGCGAACTACGAGCAGTACTTC
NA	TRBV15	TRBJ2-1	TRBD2	CATSRDTSGQNIYNEQFF	TGTGCCACCAGCAGGGACACTAGCGGGCAAAACATCTACAATGAGCAGTTCTTC
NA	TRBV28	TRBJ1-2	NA	CASSVRGNGYTF	TGTGCCAGCAGTGTCAGGGGTAATGGCTACACCTTC
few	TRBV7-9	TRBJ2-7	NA	CASSSGGGQGLREQYF	TGTGCCAGCAGCTCGGGCGGGGGCCAGGGTCTTAGAGAGCAGTACTTC
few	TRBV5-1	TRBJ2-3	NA	CASSLPDVGDTQYF	TGCGCCAGCAGCCTACCGGACGTAGGGGATACGCAGTATTTT
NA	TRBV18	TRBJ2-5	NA	CASSPRGTQETQYF	TGTGCCAGCTCACCAAGGGGCACCCAAGAGACCCAGTACTTC
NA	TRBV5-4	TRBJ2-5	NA	CASSPDRQETQYF	TGTGCCAGCAGCCCCGACAGACAAGAGACCCAGTACTTC
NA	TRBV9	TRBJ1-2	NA	CASSVADRNYGYTF	TGTGCCAGCAGCGTGGCAGACAGGAACTATGGCTACACCTTC
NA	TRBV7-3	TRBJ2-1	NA	CASSLEGAPGDEQFF	TGTGCCAGCAGCTTAGAGGGAGCCCCCGGGGATGAGCAGTTCTTC
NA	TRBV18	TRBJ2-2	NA	CASARDKLFTGELFF	TGTGCCAGCGCTCGGGACAAACTTTTCACCGGGGAGCTGTTTTTT
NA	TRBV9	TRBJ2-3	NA	CASSVGNGVNTDTQYF	TGTGCCAGCAGCGTAGGAAACGGGGTGAACACAGATACGCAGTATTTT
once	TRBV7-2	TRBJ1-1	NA	CASSLVRENTEAFF	TGTGCCAGCAGCTTAGTTCGGGAGAACACTGAAGCTTTCTTT
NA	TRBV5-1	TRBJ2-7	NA	CASSPEAGASYEQYF	TGCGCCAGCAGCCCCGAAGCAGGGGCCTCCTACGAGCAGTACTTC
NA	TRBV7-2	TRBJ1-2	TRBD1	CASSLAYEPRGDGYTF	TGTGCCAGCAGCTTAGCCTATGAACCCAGGGGGGATGGCTACACCTTC
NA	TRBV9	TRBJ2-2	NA	CASSGRVTLNTGELFF	TGTGCCAGCAGCGGTAGGGTGACATTGAACACCGGGGAGCTGTTTTTT
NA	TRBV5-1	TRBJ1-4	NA	CASSRATTNEKLFF	TGCGCCAGCAGCCGCGCTACAACTAATGAAAAACTGTTTTTT
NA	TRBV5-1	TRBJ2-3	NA	CASSASLPTTDTQYF	TGCGCCAGCAGCGCCAGCCTACCAACCACAGATACGCAGTATTTT
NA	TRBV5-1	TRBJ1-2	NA	CASSLDPQGANYGYTF	TGCGCCAGCAGCTTGGATCCACAGGGTGCTAACTATGGCTACACCTTC
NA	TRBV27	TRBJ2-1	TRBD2	CASSLQRGNNEQFF	TGTGCCAGCAGTTTGCAGCGGGGGAACAATGAGCAGTTCTTC
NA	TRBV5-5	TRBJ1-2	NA	CASSSAGQTTYGYTF	TGTGCCAGCAGCTCAGCCGGACAGACGACCTATGGCTACACCTTC
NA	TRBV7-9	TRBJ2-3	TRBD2	CASSLSGTTRADTQYF	TGTGCCAGCAGCTTAAGCGGGACCACCCGGGCAGATACGCAGTATTTT
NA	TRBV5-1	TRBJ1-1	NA	CASSLGPGAEAFF	TGCGCCAGCAGCTTGGGCCCGGGCGCTGAAGCTTTCTTT
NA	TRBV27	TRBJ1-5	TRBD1	CASSFQGGGQPQHF	TGTGCCAGCAGTTTTCAAGGGGGCGGGCAGCCCCAGCATTTT
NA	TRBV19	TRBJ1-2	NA	CASSILGRNGYTF	TGTGCCAGTAGTATTTTAGGGCGGAATGGCTACACCTTC
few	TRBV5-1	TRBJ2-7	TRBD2	CASSLISGASSYEQYF	TGCGCCAGCAGCTTAATTAGCGGGGCTAGCTCCTACGAGCAGTACTTC